This T cell receptor (beta chain) is drawn from a study of regulatory T cells in long-lasting Graves disease. iRepertoire HTBI primers and Arm-PCR of CDR3 regions built TCR beta libraries. TCRdb used MiXCR to reprocess the multiplex PCR reads, holding one entry per CDR3 protein. The sample holds about 460,000 distinct CDR3 sequences; approximately 15% are singletons and the top ten take around a sixth. The CDR3 is made up of 15 amino acids. V dropped 6 bases and J dropped 1; count of bases not matched to a gene: 6. Germline values: CDR1 MNHNS, CDR2 SASEGT. This clonotype was detected a few times. This sample's time point: newly diagnosed GD, antithyroid drugs for less than 3 months. RNA isolated from PBMCs was used to make the TCR library. This sample also belongs to another study, concerning T cells in Graves' hyperthyroidism and ophthalmopathy.

The rearrangement uses TRBV6-1 and TRBJ1-5; 7 nucleotides agree with TRBD1. The sample was peripheral blood mononuclear cells (PBMCs), taken at new diagnosis, from a patient treated with antithyroid drugs. This clonotype originated in a woman in her 50s with Graves disease. CDR3 sequence: CASSRGTESNQPQHF. Here the CDR3 DNA reads TGTGCCAGCAGCCGAGGGACAGAAAGCAATCAGCCCCAGCATTTT.